This T cell receptor beta chain was identified during a study of CD8 T cells in Susac syndrome. Study-wide findings and caveats: None of the CD4+ T cell repertoires in Susac syndrome showed clonal expansion.

The authors carried out high-throughput sequencing of TCR beta. They applied it to CD8+ and CD4+ T cells obtained from blood. Recently defined diagnostic criteria classed the Susac syndrome patients as definite or probable. With regard to this clonotype: Its antigen is currently unknown.

Random hexamers primed reverse transcription of about 0.5 to 1 ug RNA. immunoSEQ multiplex PCR amplified TCR beta CDR3 across 54 Vbeta, 13 Jbeta. TCRdb fed the immunoSEQ multiplex PCR reads into MiXCR, producing one record per CDR3 protein. Among 140,000 or so distinct CDR3 sequences, approximately 94% were seen once, and the ten largest hold approximately 0.08%. The TCR was taken from a human donor with Susac syndrome. The specimen sequenced was CD4+ T cells from PBMCs.

CDR3 sequence: CSVGGRRDQPQHF. CDR3 bases: TGCAGCGTTGGGGGACGGAGGGATCAGCCCCAGCATTTT. V gene TRBV29-1 combines with J gene TRBJ1-5; a weak D match, TRBD1 (5 bases). Germline V CDR1 and CDR2: SQVTM, ANQGSEA. The CDR3 consists of 13 residues. Trimming shortened V by 4 bases and J by 5 bases, and 12 bases separated the two germline ends.